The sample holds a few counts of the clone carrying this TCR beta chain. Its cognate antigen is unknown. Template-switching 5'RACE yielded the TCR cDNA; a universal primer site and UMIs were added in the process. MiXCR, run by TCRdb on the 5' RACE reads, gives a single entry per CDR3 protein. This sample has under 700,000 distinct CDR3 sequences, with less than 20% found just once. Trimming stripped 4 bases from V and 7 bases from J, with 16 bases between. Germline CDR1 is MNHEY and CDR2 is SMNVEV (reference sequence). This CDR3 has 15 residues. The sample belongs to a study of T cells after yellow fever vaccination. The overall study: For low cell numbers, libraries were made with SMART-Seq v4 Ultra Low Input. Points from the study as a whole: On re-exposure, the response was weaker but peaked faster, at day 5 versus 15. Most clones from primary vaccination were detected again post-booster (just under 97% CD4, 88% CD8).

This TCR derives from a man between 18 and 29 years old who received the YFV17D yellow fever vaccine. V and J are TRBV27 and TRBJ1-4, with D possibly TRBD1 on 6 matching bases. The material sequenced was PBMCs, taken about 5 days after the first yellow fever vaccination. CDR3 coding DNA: TGTGCCAGCAGTTCCTCCGGGACACATTTTGAAAAACTGTTTTTT. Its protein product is CASSSSGTHFEKLFF.